Below, 9 T cell receptor beta chains from the same sample are listed, as sequenced in a study of blood T cell repertoires in COVID-19. The method was immunoSEQ multiplex PCR; TCRdb's version includes in-frame clones alone and lacks a portion of them. The top ten hold under 20% of the sample, which has just over 90,000 clones, 65% to 90% seen once. The sample consisted of peripheral blood. These receptors were obtained from an elderly woman with acute or convalescent COVID-19.

Only one count was recorded for this clone. The chain uses TRBV6-6 and TRBJ2-3; TRBD2 matches at 11 bases. Germline CDR1 MNHNY, CDR2 SVGAGI (reference sequence). The CDR3 totals 14 residues. The trim removed 4 bases at V and 3 bases at J, leaving 0 bases unmatched. CDR3 nucleotide sequence: TGTGCCAGCAGTTTAGCGGGGGGGACAGATACGCAGTATTTT. It is translated as CASSLAGGTDTQYF.

The CDR3 spells CATSREGGGYGYTF. The DNA of the CDR3 is TGTGCCACCAGCAGAGAAGGGGGTGGGTATGGCTACACCTTC. The chain joins TRBV15 to TRBJ1-2; possibly TRBD1 for D (6 bases). The CDR3 has 14 amino acids. V dropped 0 bases and J dropped 5 bases, with 10 bases sitting between them. The germline V gene encodes CDR1 LNHNV and CDR2 YYDKDF (reference sequence).

Only one count was recorded for this clone. This chain links TRBV18 with TRBJ2-7, with TRBD1 identical over 7 bases. The germline V gene has CDR1 KGHSH and CDR2 LQKENI. This CDR3 spans 13 amino acids. With V trimmed by 8 bases and J by 2 bases, 6 bases remained unmatched. CDR3 amino acids: CASAPQGAYEQYF. The CDR3 region has the DNA TGTGCCAGCGCCCCCCAGGGGGCCTACGAGCAGTACTTC.

The V call is TRBV7-8, the J call TRBJ1-3; possible D gene TRBD1, 6 bases. Trimming cost V 5 bases and J 2 bases, with 13 bases left between them. Looked up from germline, CDR1 is SGHVS and CDR2 is FQNEAQ. The CDR3 totals 15 residues. The CDR3 nucleotides read TGTGCCAGCAGCCGGACAGAACTACCTGGAAACACCATATATTTT. Protein sequence: CASSRTELPGNTIYF. The whole variable domain, filled in from reference TRBV7-8 and TRBJ1-3, reads GAGVSQSPRYKVAKRGQDVALRCDPISGHVSLFWYQQALGQGPEFLTYFQNEAQLDKSGLPSDRFFAERPEGSVSTLKIQRTQQEDSAVYLCASSRTELPGNTIYFGEGSWLTVV.

The chain has TRBV3-1 (or the pseudogene TRBV3-2) and TRBJ2-5, with 7 bases identical to TRBD1. This CDR3 is built from 16 residues. With V trimmed by 0 bases and J by 4 bases, 8 bases remained unmatched. Per germline, CDR1 LGHDT and CDR2 YNNKEL (reference sequence). The CDR3 sequence: CASSQEWTGGGETQYF. The CDR3 DNA sequence: TGTGCCAGCAGCCAAGAGTGGACAGGAGGTGGAGAGACCCAGTACTTC.

This clone was counted a few times. The chain joins TRBV6-5 to TRBJ1-3, with D hard to call. From germline, CDR1 is MNHEY and CDR2 SVGAGI. The ends were cut back, 6 bases at V and 0 bases at J, with 12 bases in the middle. CDR3 size: 15 residues. The CDR3 DNA sequence: TGTGCCAGCAGGAACAGCTTCTCCTCTGGAAACACCATATATTTT. This gives the protein CASRNSFSSGNTIYF.

This chain links TRBV20-1 with TRBJ2-3; TRBD2 agrees at 7 bases. V shed 1 base, J shed 11 bases, and the junction held 3 bases outside the gene matches. The CDR3 covers 11 residues. Germline V gene lookup returns CDR1 DFQATT and CDR2 SNEGSKA (reference sequence). CDR3: CSARVRGGQYF. CDR3 DNA sequence: TGCAGTGCTAGAGTTCGCGGGGGGCAGTATTTT.

The chain has TRBV6-4 and TRBJ1-6, with a weak D call TRBD1 (5 bases). The ends were cut back, 4 bases at V and 9 bases at J, with 13 bases in the middle. CDR1 and CDR2 from the germline V gene are MRHNA and SNTAGT. CDR3 length: 14 residues. Here the CDR3 reads CASSAYIGASPLHF. The CDR3 DNA reads TGTGCCAGCAGTGCCTATATTGGGGCTTCACCCCTCCACTTT.

The chain joins TRBV5-1 to TRBJ1-2; D unclear. The CDR3 runs 13 residues. The V gene's germline CDR1 is SGHRS and CDR2 YFSETQ. Trimming took off 0 bases at V and 4 bases at J, with 7 bases between the two ends. In nucleotides, the CDR3 is TGCGCCAGCAGCTTGGAGCCAGGCTATGGCTACACCTTC. This translates into CASSLEPGYGYTF.